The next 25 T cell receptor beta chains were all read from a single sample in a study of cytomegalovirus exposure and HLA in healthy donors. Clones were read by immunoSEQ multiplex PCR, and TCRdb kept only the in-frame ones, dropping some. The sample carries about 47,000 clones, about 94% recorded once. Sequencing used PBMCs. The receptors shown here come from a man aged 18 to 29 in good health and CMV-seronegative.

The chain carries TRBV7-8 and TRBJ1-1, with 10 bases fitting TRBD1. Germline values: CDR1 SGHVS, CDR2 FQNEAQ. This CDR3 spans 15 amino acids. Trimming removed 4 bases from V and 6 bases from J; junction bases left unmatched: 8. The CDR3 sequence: CASSSDRGRRAEAFF. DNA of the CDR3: TGTGCCAGCAGCTCCGACAGGGGGCGAAGGGCTGAAGCTTTCTTT. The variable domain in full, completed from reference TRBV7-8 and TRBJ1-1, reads GAGVSQSPRYKVAKRGQDVALRCDPISGHVSLFWYQQALGQGPEFLTYFQNEAQLDKSGLPSDRFFAERPEGSVSTLKIQRTQQEDSAVYLCASSSDRGRRAEAFFGQGTRLTVV.

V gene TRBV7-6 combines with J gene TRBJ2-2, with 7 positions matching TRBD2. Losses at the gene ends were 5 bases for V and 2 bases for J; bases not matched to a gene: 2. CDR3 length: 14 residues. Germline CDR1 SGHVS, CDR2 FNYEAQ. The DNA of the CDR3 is TGTGCCAGCAGCGGGACTACTAACACCGGGGAGCTGTTTTTT. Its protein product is CASSGTTNTGELFF.

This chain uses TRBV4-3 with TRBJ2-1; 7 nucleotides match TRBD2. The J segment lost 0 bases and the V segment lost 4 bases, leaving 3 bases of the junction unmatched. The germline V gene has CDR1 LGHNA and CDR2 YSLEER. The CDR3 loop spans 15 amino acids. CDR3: CASSPGGSSYNEQFF. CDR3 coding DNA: TGCGCCAGCAGCCCCGGGGGGAGCTCCTACAATGAGCAGTTCTTC.

CDR3 protein: CASSEQGEAFF. Here the CDR3 DNA reads TGTGCCAGCAGTGAACAGGGTGAAGCTTTCTTT. The gene calls are TRBV2 and TRBJ1-1, with D perhaps matching TRBD1 (5 bases). The V gene's germline CDR1 is SNHLY and CDR2 FYNNEI. The CDR3 runs to 11 residues. The germline V and J ends were trimmed by 2 bases and 7 bases, with 5 bases remaining between them.

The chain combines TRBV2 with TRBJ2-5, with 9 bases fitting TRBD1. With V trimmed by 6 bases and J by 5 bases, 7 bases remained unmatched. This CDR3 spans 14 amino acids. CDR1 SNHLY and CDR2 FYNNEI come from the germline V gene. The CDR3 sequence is CASRVQGAEETQYF. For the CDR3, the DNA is TGTGCCAGCAGGGTACAGGGGGCTGAGGAGACCCAGTACTTC.

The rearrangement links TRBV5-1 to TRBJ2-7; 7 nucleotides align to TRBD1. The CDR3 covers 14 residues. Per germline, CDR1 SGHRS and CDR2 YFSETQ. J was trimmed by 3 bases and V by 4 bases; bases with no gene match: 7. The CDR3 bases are TGCGCCAGCAGCACGACAGGGTCGAGCTACGAGCAGTACTTC. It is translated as CASSTTGSSYEQYF. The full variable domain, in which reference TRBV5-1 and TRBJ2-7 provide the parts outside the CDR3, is KAGVTQTPRYLIKTRGQQVTLSCSPISGHRSVSWYQQTPGQGLQFLFEYFSETQRNKGNFPGRFSGRQFSNSRSEMNVSTLELGDSALYLCASSTTGSSYEQYFGPGTRLTVT.

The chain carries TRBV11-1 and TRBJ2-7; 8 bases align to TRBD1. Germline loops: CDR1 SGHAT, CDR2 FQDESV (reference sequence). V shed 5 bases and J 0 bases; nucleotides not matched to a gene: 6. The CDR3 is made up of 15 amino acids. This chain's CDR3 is CASSQDRASSYEQYF. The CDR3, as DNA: TGTGCCAGCAGCCAGGACAGGGCTAGCTCCTACGAGCAGTACTTC.

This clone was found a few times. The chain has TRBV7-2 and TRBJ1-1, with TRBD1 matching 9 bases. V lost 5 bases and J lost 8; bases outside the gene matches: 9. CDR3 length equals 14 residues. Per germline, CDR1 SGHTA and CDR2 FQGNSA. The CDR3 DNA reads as TGTGCCAGCAGCCCAAATACAGGGACAGGGGAAGCTTTCTTT. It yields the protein CASSPNTGTGEAFF.

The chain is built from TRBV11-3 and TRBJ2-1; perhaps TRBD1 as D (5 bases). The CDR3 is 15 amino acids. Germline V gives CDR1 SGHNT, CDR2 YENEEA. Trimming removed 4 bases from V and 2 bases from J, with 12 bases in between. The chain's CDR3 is CASSSRPGPYNEQFF. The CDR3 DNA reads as TGTGCCAGCAGCTCCCGCCCAGGGCCCTACAATGAGCAGTTCTTC. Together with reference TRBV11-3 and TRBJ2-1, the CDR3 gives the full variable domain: EAGVVQSPRYKIIEKKQPVAFWCNPISGHNTLYWYLQNLGQGPELLIRYENEEAVDDSQLPKDRFSAERLKGVDSTLKIQPAELGDSAVYLCASSSRPGPYNEQFFGPGTRLTVL.

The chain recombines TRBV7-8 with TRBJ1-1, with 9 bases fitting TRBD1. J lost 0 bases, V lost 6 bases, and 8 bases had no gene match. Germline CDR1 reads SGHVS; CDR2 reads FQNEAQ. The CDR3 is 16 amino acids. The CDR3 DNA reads TGTGCCAGCAGAACGACAGGGGGATCATTGAACACTGAAGCTTTCTTT. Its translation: CASRTTGGSLNTEAFF.

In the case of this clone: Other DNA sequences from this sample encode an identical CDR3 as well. The CDR3 is CASSQVTNYEQYF. The CDR3 coding sequence is TGTGCCAGCAGCCAGGTAACAAACTACGAGCAGTACTTC. The gene calls are TRBV4-2 and TRBJ2-7; no firm D call. This CDR3 has 13 amino acids. V was pared by 3 bases and J by 3 bases, with 9 bases between. CDR1 is LGHNA and CDR2 is YNFKEQ in the germline V gene.

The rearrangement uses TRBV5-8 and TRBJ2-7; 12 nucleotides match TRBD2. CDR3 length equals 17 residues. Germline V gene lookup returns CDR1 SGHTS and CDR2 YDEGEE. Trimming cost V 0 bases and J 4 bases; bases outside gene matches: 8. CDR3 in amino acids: CASSLGHRLAGDYEQYF. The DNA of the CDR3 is TGTGCCAGCAGCTTGGGTCACCGACTAGCGGGAGATTACGAGCAGTACTTC.

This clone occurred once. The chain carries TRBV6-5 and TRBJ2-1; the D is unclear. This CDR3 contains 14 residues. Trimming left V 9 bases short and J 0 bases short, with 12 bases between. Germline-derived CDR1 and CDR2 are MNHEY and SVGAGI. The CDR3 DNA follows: TGTGCCAGTTCGAGCGCGAGCTCCTACAATGAGCAGTTCTTC. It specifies CASSSASSYNEQFF.

CDR3 protein: CASRGTGVKETQYF. CDR3 coding DNA: TGTGCCAGCAGGGGAACCGGGGTTAAAGAGACCCAGTACTTC. The chain recombines TRBV25-1 with TRBJ2-5; D may be TRBD2 (5 bases). The V end was cut by 6 bases, the J end by 3 bases, with 14 bases between. The germline gives CDR1 MGHDK, CDR2 SYGVNS. This CDR3 has 14 residues.

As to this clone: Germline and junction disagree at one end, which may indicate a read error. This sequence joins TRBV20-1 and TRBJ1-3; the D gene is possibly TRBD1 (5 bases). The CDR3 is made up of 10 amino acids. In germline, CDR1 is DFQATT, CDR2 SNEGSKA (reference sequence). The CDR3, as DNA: TGCAGTAATCCAACTCGGGGGACCCCATTT. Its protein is CSNPTRGTPF.

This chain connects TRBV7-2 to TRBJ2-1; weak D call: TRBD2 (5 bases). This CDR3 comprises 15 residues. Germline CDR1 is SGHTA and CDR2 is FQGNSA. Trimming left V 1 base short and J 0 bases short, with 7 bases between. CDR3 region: CASSLGSGSYNEQFF. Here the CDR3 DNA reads TGTGCCAGCAGCTTAGGCAGCGGCTCCTACAATGAGCAGTTCTTC.

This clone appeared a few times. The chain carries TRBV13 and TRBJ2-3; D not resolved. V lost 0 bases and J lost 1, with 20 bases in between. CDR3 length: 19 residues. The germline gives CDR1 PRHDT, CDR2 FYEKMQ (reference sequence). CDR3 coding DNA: TGTGCCAGCAGCTTAGGTTGGTCGGATTGGCGGCCGGGCACAGATACGCAGTATTTT. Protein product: CASSLGWSDWRPGTDTQYF. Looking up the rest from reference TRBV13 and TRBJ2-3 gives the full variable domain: AAGVIQSPRHLIKEKRETATLKCYPIPRHDTVYWYQQGPGQDPQFLISFYEKMQSDKGSIPDRFSAQQFSDYHSELNMSSLELGDSALYFCASSLGWSDWRPGTDTQYFGPGTRLTVL.

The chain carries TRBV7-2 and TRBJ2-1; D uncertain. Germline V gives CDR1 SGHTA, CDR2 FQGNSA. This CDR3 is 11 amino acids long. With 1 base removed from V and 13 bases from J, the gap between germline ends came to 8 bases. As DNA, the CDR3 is TGTGCCAGCAGCTTAGTATCCCTTCAGTTCTTC. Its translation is CASSLVSLQFF.

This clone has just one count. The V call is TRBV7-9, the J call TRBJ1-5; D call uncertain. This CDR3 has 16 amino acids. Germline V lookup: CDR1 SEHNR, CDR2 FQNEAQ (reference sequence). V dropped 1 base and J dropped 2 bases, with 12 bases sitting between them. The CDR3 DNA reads TGTGCCAGCAGCTTAGAGGGTGGGAGCGGCAATCAGCCCCAGCATTTT. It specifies CASSLEGGSGNQPQHF.

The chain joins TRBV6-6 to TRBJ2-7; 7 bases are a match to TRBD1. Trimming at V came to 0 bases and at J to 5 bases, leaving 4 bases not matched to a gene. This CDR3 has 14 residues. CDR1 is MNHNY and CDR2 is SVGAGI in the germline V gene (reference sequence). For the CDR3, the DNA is TGTGCCAGCAGTTACTCGGACAGGTCACACGAGCAGTACTTC. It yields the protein CASSYSDRSHEQYF.

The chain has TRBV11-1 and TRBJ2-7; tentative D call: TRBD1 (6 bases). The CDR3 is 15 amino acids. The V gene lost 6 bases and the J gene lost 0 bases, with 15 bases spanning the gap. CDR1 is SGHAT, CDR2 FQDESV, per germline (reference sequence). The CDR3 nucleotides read TGTGCCAGCAGTCCGGGGACACAGAGCTCCTACGAGCAGTACTTC. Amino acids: CASSPGTQSSYEQYF.

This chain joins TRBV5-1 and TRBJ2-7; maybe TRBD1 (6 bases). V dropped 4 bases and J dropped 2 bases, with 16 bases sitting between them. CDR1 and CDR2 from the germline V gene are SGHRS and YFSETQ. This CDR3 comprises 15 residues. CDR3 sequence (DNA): TGCGCCAGCAGCCCCCAACGGGACACAACCTACGAGCAGTACTTC. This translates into CASSPQRDTTYEQYF.

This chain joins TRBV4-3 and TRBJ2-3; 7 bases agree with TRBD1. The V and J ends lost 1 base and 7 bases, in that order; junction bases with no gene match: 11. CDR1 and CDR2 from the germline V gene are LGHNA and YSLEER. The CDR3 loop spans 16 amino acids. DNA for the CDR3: TGCGCCAGCAGCCAAGTCCAGGGGGAGCGTGGGAATACGCAGTATTTT. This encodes CASSQVQGERGNTQYF.

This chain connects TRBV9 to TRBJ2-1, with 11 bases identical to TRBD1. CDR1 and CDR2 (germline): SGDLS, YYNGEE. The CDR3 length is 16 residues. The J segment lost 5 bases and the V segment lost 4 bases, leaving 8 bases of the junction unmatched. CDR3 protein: CASSPSGTGGHNEQFF. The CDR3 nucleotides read TGTGCCAGCAGCCCATCCGGGACAGGGGGACACAATGAGCAGTTCTTC.

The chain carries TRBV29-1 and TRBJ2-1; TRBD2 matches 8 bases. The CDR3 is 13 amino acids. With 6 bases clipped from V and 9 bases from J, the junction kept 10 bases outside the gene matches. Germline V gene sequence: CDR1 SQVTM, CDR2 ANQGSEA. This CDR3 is CSVASGSGSEQFF. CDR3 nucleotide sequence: TGCAGCGTCGCTAGCGGGTCAGGTAGTGAGCAGTTCTTC.